The 17 T cell receptor beta chains below all came from one sample that was sequenced in a study of CD8+ T cells in alopecia areata. cDNA serving as the sequencing template came from extracted, reverse transcribed RNA. TCRdb's copy holds only in-frame clones and misses some; the assay was immunoSEQ multiplex PCR. There are over 120,000 clones in the sample; approximately 50% occur only once, and 0.95% to 1% lies in the top ten. The sample consisted of CD4+ T cells sorted from blood, taken at week 0. The receptor set was obtained from a human donor with alopecia areata.

This clone came up a few times. The J gene is TRBJ2-5, the V gene TRBV29-1, with a tentative D call TRBD2 (6 bases). CDR3 length equals 12 residues. Germline CDR1 SQVTM, CDR2 ANQGSEA. V was cut by 7 bases and J by 5 bases, with 14 bases left in between. The CDR3 spells CSGAVGGETQYF. Written as DNA, the CDR3 is TGCAGCGGTGCGGTGGGGGGTGAGACCCAGTACTTC.

The chain has TRBV15 and TRBJ2-7; possible D gene TRBD1, 5 bases. The CDR3 runs to 17 residues. Germline V gene lookup returns CDR1 LNHNV and CDR2 YYDKDF (reference sequence). V was clipped by 0 bases and J by 1 base, with 16 bases between them. The CDR3 DNA reads as TGTGCCACCAGCAGAGACTACCCAGGGAAATCATCCTACGAGCAGTACTTC. Protein product: CATSRDYPGKSSYEQYF.

This rearrangement joins TRBV19 to TRBJ2-2, with a tentative D call TRBD2 (5 bases). This CDR3 is 15 amino acids long. V was clipped by 11 bases and J by 5 bases, with 21 bases between them. Germline CDR1 and CDR2: LNHDA and SQIVND (reference sequence). The CDR3 nucleotides are TGTGCCTCTAACCGCGGAGGAGGTAGGACCGGGGAGCTGTTTTTT. It codes for CASNRGGGRTGELFF.

The V call is TRBV7-2, the J call TRBJ2-1, with TRBD2 as a possible D gene (7 bases). The CDR3 length is 17 residues. Germline assignment: CDR1 SGHTA and CDR2 FQGNSA. V lost 4 bases and J lost 3, with 19 bases in between. Here the CDR3 reads CASSSPGGGGLYNEQFF. The CDR3 DNA sequence: TGTGCCAGCAGCTCTCCGGGAGGCGGGGGCCTCTACAATGAGCAGTTCTTC. The full variable domain, completed using reference TRBV7-2 and TRBJ2-1, is GAGVSQSPSNKVTEKGKDVELRCDPISGHTALYWYRQSLGQGLEFLIYFQGNSAPDKSGLPSDRFSAERTGGSVSTLTIQRTQQEDSAVYLCASSSPGGGGLYNEQFFGPGTRLTVL.

CDR3 nucleotides: TGTGCCAGCCGGGGGGGCCGGGCCTACGAGCAGTACTTC. The encoded protein is CASRGGRAYEQYF. This sequence joins TRBV25-1 and TRBJ2-5; 8 bases are a match to TRBD2. The J call may be wrong; the DNA end is better matched by TRBJ2-7. This CDR3 comprises 13 residues. Germline lookup yields CDR1 MGHDK and CDR2 SYGVNS.

The CDR3 DNA follows: TGTGCCAGCTCATTCTGGACGAATCAAGAGACCCAGTACTTC. The encoded protein is CASSFWTNQETQYF. This rearrangement joins TRBV18 to TRBJ2-5, with unresolved D. Trimming stripped 5 bases from V and 2 bases from J, with 12 bases between. This CDR3 region has 14 residues. Looked up from germline, CDR1 is KGHSH and CDR2 is LQKENI. Full variable domain (missing parts from reference TRBV18 and TRBJ2-5): NAGVMQNPRHLVRRRGQEARLRCSPMKGHSHVYWYRQLPEEGLKFMVYLQKENIIDESGMPKERFSAEFPKEGPSILRIQQVVRGDSAAYFCASSFWTNQETQYFGPGTRLLVL.

This CDR3 reads CASSPEGFYGYTF. In DNA form, the CDR3 reads TGTGCCAGCTCACCCGAAGGGTTCTATGGCTACACCTTC. V usage is TRBV18 and J usage is TRBJ1-2; D not certain. The germline gives CDR1 KGHSH, CDR2 LQKENI. The CDR3 covers 13 residues. Trimming took off 3 bases at V and 4 bases at J, with 9 bases between the two ends.

The V gene is TRBV27, the J gene TRBJ2-7; perhaps TRBD2 as D (5 bases). Germline V gene sequence: CDR1 MNHEY, CDR2 SMNVEV (reference sequence). Trimming removed 5 bases from V and 2 bases from J, with 13 bases in between. This CDR3 region has 14 residues. The CDR3 here is CASSPQLVPYEQYF. The CDR3, as DNA: TGTGCCAGCAGTCCCCAACTAGTTCCCTACGAGCAGTACTTC.

The chain is built from TRBV29-1 and TRBJ2-3; no reliable D call. Germline V gene lookup returns CDR1 SQVTM and CDR2 ANQGSEA. This CDR3 region has 15 residues. V was trimmed by 5 bases and J by 4 bases, leaving 19 bases between them. The CDR3 loop is CSVSHSTDNADTQYF. DNA for the CDR3: TGCAGCGTTTCACACTCTACGGATAACGCAGATACGCAGTATTTT.

This chain connects TRBV25-1 to TRBJ2-1; no reliable D call. The CDR3 spans 11 residues. V was shortened by 7 bases and J by 7 bases, with 8 bases between the two germline ends. Germline V gene data show CDR1 as MGHDK and CDR2 as SYGVNS. CDR3 protein: CASTRSNEQFF. CDR3 coding DNA: TGTGCCAGCACTCGCTCGAATGAGCAGTTCTTC. The full variable domain, its missing parts supplied by reference TRBV25-1 and TRBJ2-1, is EADIYQTPRYLVIGTGKKITLECSQTMGHDKMYWYQQDPGMELHLIHYSYGVNSTEKGDLSSESTVSRIRTEHFPLTLESARPSHTSQYLCASTRSNEQFFGPGTRLTVL.

A few counts support this clone. The DNA for the CDR3 is TGTGCCAGCAGCACCCAACCAGAGAGTTCTTACGAGCAGTACTTC. It yields the protein CASSTQPESSYEQYF. The rearrangement uses TRBV7-2 and TRBJ2-7; D unresolved. The CDR3 has 15 residues. Trimming stripped 5 bases from V and 4 bases from J, with 18 bases between. In germline, CDR1 is SGHTA, CDR2 FQGNSA.

This chain links TRBV29-1 with TRBJ2-5; D may correspond to TRBD1 or TRBD2 (5 bases each). Trimming shortened V by 7 bases and J by 5 bases, and 20 bases separated the two germline ends. CDR1 and CDR2 from the germline V gene are SQVTM and ANQGSEA. CDR3 length: 14 amino acids. CDR3 loop: CSARTLTWGETQYF. The CDR3 DNA reads TGCAGCGCCCGGACTCTTACCTGGGGGGAGACCCAGTACTTC.

The chain employs TRBV7-9 and TRBJ1-2; D remains ambiguous. The CDR3 runs 12 residues. Trimming took off 1 base at V and 7 bases at J, with 7 bases between the two ends. Germline assignment: CDR1 SEHNR and CDR2 FQNEAQ (reference sequence). The CDR3 nucleotides read TGTGCCAGCAGCTTAGGAGTCCGTGGCTACACCTTC. Translation: CASSLGVRGYTF.

Concerning this clone itself: Its ends do not fully match the called genes, so a read error is possible. The gene calls are TRBV30 and TRBJ2-3; D remains unclear. This CDR3 comprises 10 residues. Germline V gene sequence: CDR1 GTSNPN, CDR2 SVGIG (reference sequence). The CDR3 here is CAWAEVLLIF. For the CDR3, the DNA is TGTGCCTGGGCAGAGGTCCTCTTAATCTTT.

This clone was detected only a few times. The chain carries TRBV18 and TRBJ2-3; no definite D call. The CDR3 sequence is 13 residues long. Looked up from germline, CDR1 is KGHSH and CDR2 is LQKENI. Trimming removed 3 bases at V and 0 bases at J, with 4 bases between. The CDR3 loop is CASSPPSTDTQYF. DNA of the CDR3: TGTGCCAGCTCACCTCCTAGCACAGATACGCAGTATTTT.

In nucleotides, the CDR3 is TGTGCCAGCAGTCCCATACCGGGGACAGCCAAATTGAGGACTGAAGCTTTCTTT. It codes for CASSPIPGTAKLRTEAFF. The V gene is TRBV27, the J gene TRBJ1-1; the match to TRBD1 covers 7 bases. J gave up 5 bases and V 5 bases, and 20 bases lay outside the gene matches. The CDR3 runs 18 residues. The germline CDR1 and CDR2 sequences are MNHEY and SMNVEV (reference sequence).

The V and J genes are TRBV9 and TRBJ2-5; 9 bases agree with TRBD2. The CDR3 runs to 16 residues. CDR1 and CDR2 (germline): SGDLS, YYNGEE. J was trimmed by 5 bases and V by 4 bases; bases with no gene match: 12. CDR3 residues: CASSSTWASGEETQYF. CDR3 sequence (DNA): TGTGCCAGCAGCTCGACCTGGGCTAGCGGGGAGGAGACCCAGTACTTC.